This entry lists 28 T cell receptor beta chains sequenced from one sample in a study of T cell changes during pregnancy in multiple sclerosis. Measured with immunoSEQ multiplex PCR; TCRdb has only the in-frame clones, and not every one. The sample shows about 94,000 clones, about 94% of them seen only once. The sequenced sample was peripheral blood, obtained in the third trimester of pregnancy. The receptors were gathered from a female donor with multiple sclerosis, enrolled in a pregnancy study.

This sequence joins TRBV28 and TRBJ2-3; D not certain. Germline values: CDR1 MDHEN, CDR2 SYDVKM. Trimming shortened V by 2 bases and J by 1 base, and 13 bases separated the two germline ends. This CDR3 is built from 16 residues. This chain's CDR3 is CASSLGSRVRTDTQYF. CDR3 DNA sequence: TGTGCCAGCAGTTTAGGTTCCCGGGTCCGCACAGATACGCAGTATTTT.

The chain recombines TRBV27 with TRBJ2-1; 9 nucleotides match TRBD2. Germline values: CDR1 MNHEY, CDR2 SMNVEV (reference sequence). The CDR3 sequence is 16 residues long. Trimming cost V 4 bases and J 8 bases; bases outside gene matches: 12. CDR3 bases: TGTGCCAGCAGTTCCGGTAATAGCGGGAGCTATCATGAGCAGTTCTTC. Protein: CASSSGNSGSYHEQFF.

The V gene is TRBV7-8, the J gene TRBJ1-2, with 12 positions matching TRBD1. The CDR3 extends over 17 amino acids. Germline loops: CDR1 SGHVS, CDR2 FQNEAQ. The junction had 12 bases not matched to a gene; V was cut back by 5 bases and J by 5 bases. The CDR3 loop is CASSPKPGQGAIYGYTF. CDR3 nucleotide sequence: TGTGCCAGCAGCCCCAAACCGGGACAGGGGGCTATATATGGCTACACCTTC.

V gene TRBV7-2 combines with J gene TRBJ1-3; D is uncertain. Germline V gene sequence: CDR1 SGHTA, CDR2 FQGNSA. CDR3 length: 16 amino acids. V lost 1 base and J lost 0, with 10 bases in between. The CDR3 DNA is TGTGCCAGCAGCTTAGGGGCAGGCCTCTCTGGAAACACCATATATTTT. This translates into CASSLGAGLSGNTIYF.

The V and J genes are TRBV25-1 and TRBJ1-3, with D perhaps matching TRBD1 (5 bases). Germline assignment: CDR1 MGHDK and CDR2 SYGVNS. The CDR3 contains 17 residues. V was trimmed by 4 bases and J by 6 bases, leaving 22 bases between them. For the CDR3, the DNA is TGTGCCAGCAGTGGAATGGGGGGAGGCGACGGTATAAACACCATATATTTT. Its protein is CASSGMGGGDGINTIYF.

The chain joins TRBV11-2 to TRBJ1-5, with TRBD1 matching 7 bases. Trimming removed 1 base from V and 5 bases from J; junction bases left unmatched: 5. Germline CDR1 reads SGHAT; CDR2 reads FQNNGV. The CDR3 is made up of 15 amino acids. DNA of the CDR3: TGTGCCAGCAGCTTAGTCAGGGGGAGAGATCAGCCCCAGCATTTT. Translation: CASSLVRGRDQPQHF.

The chain combines TRBV2 with TRBJ2-2; D gene ambiguous. Germline CDR1 reads SNHLY; CDR2 reads FYNNEI. V was cut by 6 bases and J by 1 base, with 12 bases left in between. CDR3 length: 15 amino acids. The CDR3 nucleotides are TGTGCCAGCAGCAAATCGACGGGGAACACCGGGGAGCTGTTTTTT. Protein product: CASSKSTGNTGELFF. The complete variable domain, with remaining parts taken from reference TRBV2 and TRBJ2-2, reads EPEVTQTPSHQVTQMGQEVILRCVPISNHLYFYWYRQILGQKVEFLVSFYNNEISEKSEIFDDQFSVERPDGSNFTLKIRSTKLEDSAMYFCASSKSTGNTGELFFGEGSRLTVL.

V usage is TRBV28 and J usage is TRBJ2-7; 7 bases align to TRBD2. V gave up 6 bases and J gave up 0 bases; unmatched junction bases: 8. The CDR3 runs 15 residues. Germline assignment: CDR1 MDHEN and CDR2 SYDVKM. DNA for the CDR3: TGTGCCAGCAGGGGTGGATCGGGGGGCTCCTACGAGCAGTACTTC. This gives the protein CASRGGSGGSYEQYF.

The V call is TRBV11-3, the J call TRBJ2-2, with 11 positions matching TRBD2. The CDR3 consists of 16 residues. Looked up from germline, CDR1 is SGHNT and CDR2 is YENEEA. With 5 bases clipped from V and 0 bases from J, the junction kept 2 bases outside the gene matches. The CDR3 spells CASSRTSGSNTGELFF. The CDR3 nucleotides are TGTGCCAGCAGCCGGACTAGCGGGTCGAACACCGGGGAGCTGTTTTTT.

This clone appeared a few times. The chain combines TRBV30 with TRBJ1-1; no clear D. The germline V and J ends were trimmed by 2 bases and 2 bases, with 15 bases remaining between them. This CDR3 is built from 15 residues. Germline V CDR1 and CDR2: GTSNPN, SVGIG (reference sequence). The DNA of the CDR3 is TGTGCCTGGAGTTCCCCCTTCTCGGGAAACACTGAAGCTTTCTTT. Translation: CAWSSPFSGNTEAFF.

The CDR3 bases are TGTGCCTGGAGCAAGGACAGGGGGCGATCGGGTGGCTACACCTTC. It yields the protein CAWSKDRGRSGGYTF. The V call is TRBV30, the J call TRBJ1-2, with 11 bases fitting TRBD1. The CDR3 is 15 residues long. V was pared by 3 bases and J by 7 bases, with 10 bases of the junction left unmatched. Looked up from germline, CDR1 is GTSNPN and CDR2 is SVGIG (reference sequence).

The chain couples TRBV6-5 to TRBJ2-1; perhaps TRBD2 as D (6 bases). CDR1 is MNHEY and CDR2 is SVGAGI in the germline V gene. Trimming stripped 2 bases from V and 0 bases from J, with 11 bases between. The CDR3 extends over 16 amino acids. The chain's CDR3 is CASSYIAGSSYNEQFF. The CDR3 DNA is TGTGCCAGCAGTTACATCGCGGGAAGCTCCTACAATGAGCAGTTCTTC.

The rearrangement joins TRBV13 to TRBJ2-1; tentatively, D is TRBD2 (6 bases). The CDR3 is 15 amino acids. Between the trimmed V and J ends, which lost 0 bases and 4 bases, there was a span of 10 bases. Germline CDR1 and CDR2: PRHDT and FYEKMQ (reference sequence). CDR3 DNA: TGTGCCAGCAGCTTAGGCCTAGCGCGTTACAATGAGCAGTTCTTC. Encoded protein: CASSLGLARYNEQFF.

The rearrangement links TRBV9 to TRBJ2-3; 7 positions match TRBD2. The CDR3 spans 15 residues. V was pared by 4 bases and J by 6 bases, with 11 bases of the junction left unmatched. From germline, CDR1 is SGDLS and CDR2 YYNGEE. Here the CDR3 DNA reads TGTGCCAGCAGCCCCCTCTTCGGACTAGTCGATACGCAGTATTTT. Its protein is CASSPLFGLVDTQYF.

The chain carries TRBV27 and TRBJ2-7, with D possibly TRBD1 on 6 matching bases. Trimming pared 7 bases from V and 0 bases from J, leaving 13 bases between. The CDR3 contains 14 residues. CDR1 and CDR2 (germline): MNHEY, SMNVEV (reference sequence). The CDR3 loop is CASMDSLHSYEQYF. The CDR3, as DNA: TGTGCCAGCATGGACAGCCTACACTCCTACGAGCAGTACTTC.

The chain links TRBV19 to TRBJ2-1; D is possibly TRBD2 (5 bases). The CDR3 sequence is 15 residues long. Trimming took 5 bases from V and 0 from J, leaving 11 bases between them. The germline V gene has CDR1 LNHDA and CDR2 SQIVND (reference sequence). DNA for the CDR3: TGTGCCAGTAGTCCGGACTGGAGCTCCTACAATGAGCAGTTCTTC. Protein product: CASSPDWSSYNEQFF.

The chain is built from TRBV28 and TRBJ1-5; maybe TRBD1 (6 bases). V was pared by 3 bases and J by 4 bases, with 10 bases between. The CDR3 covers 14 residues. The V gene's germline CDR1 is MDHEN and CDR2 SYDVKM. The CDR3: CASSFRTVNQPQHF. CDR3 coding DNA: TGTGCCAGCAGTTTCCGGACAGTGAATCAGCCCCAGCATTTT.

The V and J genes are TRBV19 and TRBJ1-2; 8 bases are a match to TRBD1. V lost 5 bases to trimming and J lost 11 bases; unmatched junction nucleotides: 10. Germline V CDR1 and CDR2: LNHDA, SQIVND (reference sequence). The CDR3 totals 13 residues. The CDR3 DNA reads as TGTGCCAGTAGTTACGGACAGGGAACAAGGTACACCTTC. This gives the protein CASSYGQGTRYTF.

This chain links TRBV7-2 with TRBJ1-2; 9 positions match TRBD1. J lost 4 bases, V lost 4 bases, and 4 bases had no gene match. The germline V gene has CDR1 SGHTA and CDR2 FQGNSA. This CDR3 contains 14 residues. The CDR3 sequence is CASSSDRGGYGYTF. Here the CDR3 DNA reads TGTGCCAGCAGCTCGGACAGGGGCGGCTATGGCTACACCTTC. The complete variable domain, with remaining parts taken from reference TRBV7-2 and TRBJ1-2, reads GAGVSQSPSNKVTEKGKDVELRCDPISGHTALYWYRQSLGQGLEFLIYFQGNSAPDKSGLPSDRFSAERTGGSVSTLTIQRTQQEDSAVYLCASSSDRGGYGYTFGSGTRLTVV.

V gene TRBV30 combines with J gene TRBJ1-5, with no clear D. V lost 1 base to trimming and J lost 0 bases, with 7 bases between them. The CDR3 has 14 residues. From germline, CDR1 is GTSNPN and CDR2 SVGIG (reference sequence). CDR3 sequence: CAWSGLTSNQPQHF. Written as DNA, the CDR3 is TGTGCCTGGAGTGGCCTAACTAGCAATCAGCCCCAGCATTTT.

This rearrangement joins TRBV6-5 to TRBJ2-5; TRBD1 aligns across 7 bases. The CDR3 contains 15 residues. V trimming: 2 bases; J trimming: 4 bases; junction bases outside the gene matches: 7. Germline V gene data show CDR1 as MNHEY and CDR2 as SVGAGI. CDR3 nucleotides: TGTGCCAGCAGTTACCTCGGGGCAGGGGGAGAGACCCAGTACTTC. Residues: CASSYLGAGGETQYF.

The V gene is TRBV28, the J gene TRBJ2-5; TRBD1 is a possible D gene (5 bases). V lost 2 bases and J 2 bases, leaving 9 bases between the germline ends. CDR3 length: 14 amino acids. Germline V gene sequence: CDR1 MDHEN, CDR2 SYDVKM. The CDR3 spells CASSLPTAQETQYF. DNA for the CDR3: TGTGCCAGCAGTTTACCGACAGCTCAAGAGACCCAGTACTTC.

The rearrangement uses TRBV27 and TRBJ1-1, with D unclear. The ends were cut back, 6 bases at V and 1 base at J, with 3 bases in the middle. The germline V gene encodes CDR1 MNHEY and CDR2 SMNVEV (reference sequence). The CDR3 length is 11 residues. This CDR3 reads CASRQNTEAFF. CDR3 bases: TGTGCCAGCAGACAGAACACTGAAGCTTTCTTT.

This sequence joins TRBV5-1 and TRBJ2-3; D is unclear. This CDR3 spans 14 amino acids. V lost 1 base and J 1 base, leaving 7 bases between the germline ends. The germline V gene has CDR1 SGHRS and CDR2 YFSETQ. The DNA for the CDR3 is TGCGCCAGCAGCTTGAGAGTGGGCACAGATACGCAGTATTTT. Residues: CASSLRVGTDTQYF. The full variable domain, with the rest looked up from reference TRBV5-1 and TRBJ2-3, is KAGVTQTPRYLIKTRGQQVTLSCSPISGHRSVSWYQQTPGQGLQFLFEYFSETQRNKGNFPGRFSGRQFSNSRSEMNVSTLELGDSALYLCASSLRVGTDTQYFGPGTRLTVL.

The rearrangement joins TRBV5-1 to TRBJ2-5, with TRBD2 matching 11 bases. The CDR3 runs 17 residues. The germline V gene encodes CDR1 SGHRS and CDR2 YFSETQ. The J segment lost 3 bases and the V segment lost 0 bases, leaving 7 bases of the junction unmatched. CDR3 sequence (DNA): TGCGCCAGCAGCTTGGCCGTAGCGGGAGGGCCCGAAGAGACCCAGTACTTC. Translation: CASSLAVAGGPEETQYF. Variable domain in full (rest from reference TRBV5-1 and TRBJ2-5): KAGVTQTPRYLIKTRGQQVTLSCSPISGHRSVSWYQQTPGQGLQFLFEYFSETQRNKGNFPGRFSGRQFSNSRSEMNVSTLELGDSALYLCASSLAVAGGPEETQYFGPGTRLLVL.

CDR3 DNA sequence: TGTGCCAGCAGGGACGGGAGGTACCGGAACACCGGGGAGCTGTTTTTT. It yields the protein CASRDGRYRNTGELFF. The chain carries TRBV7-2 and TRBJ2-2; 7 positions match TRBD2. V lost 6 bases, J lost 1 base, and 8 bases stayed unmatched. This CDR3 has 16 amino acids. In germline, CDR1 is SGHTA, CDR2 FQGNSA.

This chain links TRBV7-9 with TRBJ1-2; 8 nucleotides line up with TRBD1. The CDR3 runs to 15 residues. Germline CDR1 reads SEHNR; CDR2 reads FQNEAQ (reference sequence). J lost 0 bases, V lost 5 bases, and 5 bases had no gene match. The CDR3 DNA follows: TGTGCCAGCAGCCTCCGGGACAGGACTAACTATGGCTACACCTTC. Protein product: CASSLRDRTNYGYTF.

The chain carries TRBV2 and TRBJ1-1; 7 positions match TRBD1. Germline CDR1 and CDR2: SNHLY and FYNNEI. The CDR3 is 12 amino acids. V lost 6 bases to trimming and J lost 6 bases; unmatched junction nucleotides: 4. The DNA for the CDR3 is TGTGCCAGCAGGAGGGACAGCGCTGAAGCTTTCTTT. Encoded protein: CASRRDSAEAFF.